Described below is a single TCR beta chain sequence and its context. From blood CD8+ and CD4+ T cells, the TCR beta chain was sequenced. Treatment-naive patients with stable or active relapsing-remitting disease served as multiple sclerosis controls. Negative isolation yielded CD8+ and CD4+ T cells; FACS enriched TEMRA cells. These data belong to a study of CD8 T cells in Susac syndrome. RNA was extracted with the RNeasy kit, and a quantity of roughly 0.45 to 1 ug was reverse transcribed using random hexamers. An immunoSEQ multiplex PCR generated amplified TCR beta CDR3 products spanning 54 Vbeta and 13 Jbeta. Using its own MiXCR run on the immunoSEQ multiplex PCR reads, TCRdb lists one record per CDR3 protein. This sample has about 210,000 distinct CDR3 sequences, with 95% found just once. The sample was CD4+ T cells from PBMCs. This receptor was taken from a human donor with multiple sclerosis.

The CDR3 nucleotides read TGTGCCAGCAGTTCGTCGGCAACCTACAATGAGCAGTTCTTC. Amino acid sequence: CASSSSATYNEQFF. The V and J genes are TRBV6-5 and TRBJ2-1; D unclear. V dropped 4 bases and J dropped 2 bases, with 9 bases sitting between them. This CDR3 has 14 amino acids. Germline lookup yields CDR1 MNHEY and CDR2 SVGAGI.